These 30 T cell receptor beta chains share one sample of origin, sequenced in a study of cytomegalovirus exposure and HLA in healthy donors. Primers: 60 Vbeta forward and 13 Jbeta reverse. Repertoires were generated with immunoSEQ multiplex PCR, while TCRdb's copy carries only in-frame clones and drops some. The listing records 80,000 to 95,000 clones. The sample consisted of PBMCs. The receptors were gathered from a man aged 50 to 59 in good health and CMV-seropositive.

The chain links TRBV9 to TRBJ2-2, with 9 bases lining up with TRBD1. The CDR3 consists of 15 residues. With 5 bases clipped from V and 8 bases from J, the junction kept 10 bases outside the gene matches. Germline assignment: CDR1 SGDLS and CDR2 YYNGEE. The CDR3 spells CASSKQGALYGELFF. The CDR3 DNA reads as TGTGCCAGCAGTAAACAGGGGGCCCTCTATGGGGAGCTGTTTTTT.

The chain uses TRBV30 and TRBJ2-7; 9 bases match TRBD1. Germline V lookup: CDR1 GTSNPN, CDR2 SVGIG (reference sequence). The CDR3 has 16 amino acids. V shed 1 base and J 1 base; nucleotides not matched to a gene: 8. DNA for the CDR3: TGTGCCTGGAGTGGGCCCGGGACAGGGCTATCCTACGAGCAGTACTTC. Translated, it gives CAWSGPGTGLSYEQYF.

V usage is TRBV30 and J usage is TRBJ2-4, with 8 bases aligning to TRBD1. The CDR3 sequence is 15 residues long. Germline CDR1 GTSNPN, CDR2 SVGIG (reference sequence). V dropped 3 bases and J dropped 0; count of bases not matched to a gene: 4. The CDR3 loop reads CAWRATGEAKNIQYF. In nucleotides, the CDR3 is TGTGCCTGGAGGGCGACAGGGGAAGCCAAAAACATTCAGTACTTC.

V and J are TRBV2 and TRBJ2-2, with D hard to call. CDR1 SNHLY and CDR2 FYNNEI come from the germline V gene. Trimming took 4 bases from V and 7 from J, leaving 7 bases between them. CDR3 length equals 12 residues. The CDR3 DNA sequence: TGTGCCAGCAGTGCATCCGGCGGGGAGCTGTTTTTT. Encoded protein: CASSASGGELFF.

The J gene is TRBJ1-5, the V gene TRBV27; perhaps TRBD1 as D (5 bases). CDR1 is MNHEY and CDR2 is SMNVEV in the germline V gene (reference sequence). Trimming stripped 2 bases from V and 4 bases from J, with 9 bases between. This CDR3 comprises 14 residues. The CDR3 DNA sequence: TGTGCCAGCAGTTTAAAGGGGAGGAATCAGCCCCAGCATTTT. Translated: CASSLKGRNQPQHF.

The gene calls are TRBV6-1 and TRBJ1-4; D is uncertain. Germline assignment: CDR1 MNHNS and CDR2 SASEGT. This CDR3 contains 14 residues. V gave up 1 base and J gave up 3 bases, with 6 bases separating them. CDR3 amino acids: CASSEGSPNEKLFF. CDR3 in DNA: TGTGCCAGCAGTGAAGGGAGCCCTAATGAAAAACTGTTTTTT.

The chain has TRBV2 and TRBJ2-4, with TRBD2 matching 13 bases. V gave up 0 bases and J gave up 8 bases; unmatched junction bases: 1. CDR3 length: 15 residues. CDR1 SNHLY and CDR2 FYNNEI come from the germline V gene. CDR3 DNA: TGTGCCAGCAGTGAAGCCGGACTAGCGGGGGACATTCAGTACTTC. This gives the protein CASSEAGLAGDIQYF. The variable domain in full, with the rest retrieved from reference TRBV2 and TRBJ2-4, is EPEVTQTPSHQVTQMGQEVILRCVPISNHLYFYWYRQILGQKVEFLVSFYNNEISEKSEIFDDQFSVERPDGSNFTLKIRSTKLEDSAMYFCASSEAGLAGDIQYFGAGTRLSVL.

The J gene is TRBJ1-1, the V gene TRBV7-8; the match to TRBD1 covers 10 bases. Germline V gene lookup returns CDR1 SGHVS and CDR2 FQNEAQ. V trimming: 6 bases; J trimming: 5 bases; junction bases outside the gene matches: 6. The CDR3 is 14 residues long. This chain's CDR3 is CASRPGQGKTEAFF. DNA for the CDR3: TGTGCCAGCAGGCCGGGACAGGGGAAGACTGAAGCTTTCTTT.

The chain carries TRBV23-1 and TRBJ2-3, with no clear D. TRBV23-1 is placed among ORFs of uncertain function. Deletions cut 6 bases from V and 3 bases from J, with 13 bases between. The CDR3 is made up of 14 amino acids. CDR3 DNA sequence: TGCGCCAGCAGCCCCCTTCTCGGTACAGATACGCAGTATTTT. Translating gives CASSPLLGTDTQYF.

V and J are TRBV12-5 and TRBJ2-2, with 8 bases aligning to TRBD1. Germline-derived CDR1 and CDR2 are LGHNT and FRNRAP. This CDR3 has 14 amino acids. Losses at the gene ends were 10 bases for V and 8 bases for J; bases not matched to a gene: 12. The CDR3 DNA reads TGTGCTACCCCCGGGACAGGCCCTCTTGGGGAGCTGTTTTTT. It translates to CATPGTGPLGELFF.

The V call is TRBV19, the J call TRBJ1-2; 10 bases are a match to TRBD1. Trimming cost V 5 bases and J 1 base; bases outside gene matches: 10. CDR3 length: 17 residues. Germline V gene lookup returns CDR1 LNHDA and CDR2 SQIVND (reference sequence). CDR3 region: CASSPGQGDRVNYGYTF. CDR3 DNA sequence: TGTGCCAGTAGTCCTGGACAGGGGGACCGGGTTAACTATGGCTACACCTTC.

The chain joins TRBV30 to TRBJ1-2; the D is unclear. Germline assignment: CDR1 GTSNPN and CDR2 SVGIG (reference sequence). The CDR3 has 11 residues. CDR3 amino acids: CASGLGYGYTF. In DNA form, the CDR3 reads TGTGCGTCAGGTCTCGGCTATGGCTACACCTTC.

The chain recombines TRBV7-2 with TRBJ2-3; TRBD2 is a possible D gene (6 bases). Trimming removed 1 base at V and 3 bases at J, with 14 bases between. The CDR3 has 16 residues. Germline V gene sequence: CDR1 SGHTA, CDR2 FQGNSA. The CDR3 DNA reads as TGTGCCAGCAGCTTAGGGCCCGGGAGAGGTACAGATACGCAGTATTTT. Protein: CASSLGPGRGTDTQYF.

DNA for the CDR3: TGTGCCTGGAGTGGACAGGGGCTTTACAATGAGCAGTTCTTC. Amino acids: CAWSGQGLYNEQFF. This chain joins TRBV30 and TRBJ2-1; 8 positions match TRBD1. Germline V gives CDR1 GTSNPN, CDR2 SVGIG (reference sequence). This CDR3 comprises 14 residues. V shed 1 base and J 4 bases; nucleotides not matched to a gene: 3.

The rearrangement links TRBV4-2 to TRBJ1-5; 9 bases agree with TRBD1. Trimming at V came to 5 bases and at J to 4 bases, leaving 6 bases not matched to a gene. Germline V lookup: CDR1 LGHNA, CDR2 YNFKEQ. This CDR3 is built from 15 residues. The CDR3 DNA reads as TGTGCCAGCAGCTATTGGGACAGGGAAAATCAGCCCCAGCATTTT. The encoded protein is CASSYWDRENQPQHF.

This sequence joins TRBV11-2 and TRBJ2-1; 8 bases are a match to TRBD2. With V trimmed by 4 bases and J by 3 bases, 11 bases remained unmatched. The germline V gene has CDR1 SGHAT and CDR2 FQNNGV. This CDR3 has 17 residues. The CDR3 bases are TGTGCCAGCAGCTCCACGAGGGGTCTAGCGGGCTACAATGAGCAGTTCTTC. Amino acids: CASSSTRGLAGYNEQFF.

The chain has TRBV11-3 and TRBJ2-3; D not resolved. The V and J ends lost 11 bases and 5 bases respectively, with 17 bases between them. Germline CDR1 reads SGHNT; CDR2 reads YENEEA. This CDR3 spans 13 amino acids. The DNA of the CDR3 is TGTGCCGGGTCTAGGCATACCGGAGATACGCAGTATTTT. Its translation: CAGSRHTGDTQYF.

The chain joins TRBV12-5 to TRBJ2-2; D is unresolved. Trimming pared 6 bases from V and 4 bases from J, leaving 18 bases between. The CDR3 covers 16 residues. Germline lookup yields CDR1 LGHNT and CDR2 FRNRAP. The CDR3 bases are TGTGCTAGTGGAGTAAAGAGACTCCTGGCCACCGGGGAGCTGTTTTTT. Protein sequence: CASGVKRLLATGELFF. The variable domain in full, with the rest retrieved from reference TRBV12-5 and TRBJ2-2, is DARVTQTPRHKVTEMGQEVTMRCQPILGHNTVFWYRQTMMQGLELLAYFRNRAPLDDSGMPKDRFSAEMPDATLATLKIQPSEPRDSAVYFCASGVKRLLATGELFFGEGSRLTVL.

This chain links TRBV7-9 with TRBJ2-1, with 10 bases that match TRBD2. The V segment lost 5 bases and the J segment 7 bases; nucleotides outside the gene matches: 8. CDR3 length: 15 residues. Germline V gene sequence: CDR1 SEHNR, CDR2 FQNEAQ (reference sequence). CDR3 nucleotide sequence: TGTGCCAGCAGCGGAAGGACTAGCGGAGCAAATGAGCAGTTCTTC. This sequence encodes CASSGRTSGANEQFF.

The CDR3 reads CAAVRVDYGYTF. The CDR3 DNA sequence: TGTGCCGCGGTTCGGGTCGACTATGGCTACACCTTC. This sequence joins TRBV30 and TRBJ1-2; D ambiguous. The germline V gene encodes CDR1 GTSNPN and CDR2 SVGIG (reference sequence). Trimming pared 8 bases from V and 3 bases from J, leaving 13 bases between. The CDR3 runs to 12 residues.

The chain combines TRBV4-1 with TRBJ1-3; possibly TRBD1 for D (6 bases). Germline CDR1 reads MGHRA; CDR2 reads YSYEKL. V was trimmed by 1 base and J by 0 bases, leaving 16 bases between them. CDR3 length: 18 amino acids. The CDR3 sequence: CASSQVIGGLSSGNTIYF. As DNA, the CDR3 is TGCGCCAGCAGCCAAGTAATTGGGGGCCTCAGCTCTGGAAACACCATATATTTT.

The rearrangement joins TRBV30 to TRBJ2-5; 7 bases align to TRBD2. CDR3 length: 13 residues. CDR1 and CDR2 from the germline V gene are GTSNPN and SVGIG (reference sequence). V was clipped by 2 bases and J by 2 bases; unmatched bases: 2. CDR3 amino acids: CAWSSGLQETQYF. The CDR3 region has the DNA TGTGCCTGGAGTTCGGGACTACAAGAGACCCAGTACTTC.

The genes are TRBV25-1 and TRBJ1-4; D is unclear. Trimming left V 3 bases short and J 2 bases short, with 10 bases between. This CDR3 spans 15 amino acids. The germline CDR1 and CDR2 sequences are MGHDK and SYGVNS. This chain's CDR3 is CASSDDSATNEKLFF. DNA for the CDR3: TGTGCCAGCAGTGATGATAGTGCGACTAATGAAAAACTGTTTTTT.

The V gene is TRBV4-2, the J gene TRBJ1-4; possible D gene TRBD1, 5 bases. This CDR3 comprises 17 residues. The ends were cut back, 4 bases at V and 1 base at J, with 16 bases in the middle. In germline, CDR1 is LGHNA, CDR2 YNFKEQ. In nucleotides, the CDR3 is TGTGCCAGCAGCCCAAGCCAGGGAGGAAGAACTAATGAAAAACTGTTTTTT. Its protein is CASSPSQGGRTNEKLFF.

This chain uses TRBV5-1 with TRBJ1-3, with 7 bases identical to TRBD1. This CDR3 region has 16 residues. Germline loops: CDR1 SGHRS, CDR2 YFSETQ. V dropped 3 bases and J dropped 4; count of bases not matched to a gene: 10. The CDR3 nucleotides are TGCGCCAGCAGCTGGGACCCCGGGACAGCAGGAAACACCATATATTTT. Translating gives CASSWDPGTAGNTIYF. Looking up the rest from reference TRBV5-1 and TRBJ1-3 gives the full variable domain: KAGVTQTPRYLIKTRGQQVTLSCSPISGHRSVSWYQQTPGQGLQFLFEYFSETQRNKGNFPGRFSGRQFSNSRSEMNVSTLELGDSALYLCASSWDPGTAGNTIYFGEGSWLTVV.

V is TRBV5-1 and J is TRBJ2-3, with D hard to call. Germline assignment: CDR1 SGHRS and CDR2 YFSETQ. There are 13 residues in the CDR3. V was pared by 1 base and J by 2 bases, with 5 bases between. DNA for the CDR3: TGCGCCAGCAGCTTGAGCCCCACAGATACGCAGTATTTT. Its translation: CASSLSPTDTQYF.

The chain recombines TRBV12-5 with TRBJ2-6, with 7 bases identical to TRBD2. Per the germline V gene, CDR1 is LGHNT and CDR2 is FRNRAP. The CDR3 sequence is 15 residues long. J gave up 4 bases and V 3 bases, and 3 bases lay outside the gene matches. The CDR3 DNA sequence: TGTGCTAGTGGTTTACGGGACTACGGGGCCAACGTCCTGACTTTC. Amino acid sequence: CASGLRDYGANVLTF. Looking up the rest from reference TRBV12-5 and TRBJ2-6 gives the full variable domain: DARVTQTPRHKVTEMGQEVTMRCQPILGHNTVFWYRQTMMQGLELLAYFRNRAPLDDSGMPKDRFSAEMPDATLATLKIQPSEPRDSAVYFCASGLRDYGANVLTFGAGSRLTVL.

This chain connects TRBV5-1 to TRBJ2-1, with D possibly matching TRBD1 (6 bases). The CDR3 loop spans 11 amino acids. V dropped 6 bases and J dropped 10 bases, with 11 bases sitting between them. CDR1 is SGHRS and CDR2 is YFSETQ in the germline V gene. CDR3 sequence reads: CASTQGLEQFF. CDR3 DNA sequence: TGCGCCAGCACCCAGGGGTTGGAGCAGTTCTTC.

This chain links TRBV27 with TRBJ2-1, with TRBD2 matching 8 bases. The ends lost 6 bases at V and 6 bases at J; junction bases unmatched: 16. Germline CDR1 reads MNHEY; CDR2 reads SMNVEV (reference sequence). This CDR3 region has 17 residues. Here the CDR3 reads CASSSPILAAGSNEQFF. In DNA form, the CDR3 reads TGTGCCAGCAGCTCACCGATACTAGCGGCCGGCAGCAATGAGCAGTTCTTC.

The chain carries TRBV2 and TRBJ2-5, with TRBD2 identical over 13 bases. The germline V gene encodes CDR1 SNHLY and CDR2 FYNNEI. J gave up 5 bases and V 3 bases, and 6 bases lay outside the gene matches. This CDR3 has 16 amino acids. CDR3 nucleotides: TGTGCCAGCAGTGACGCACTAGCGGGAGGGGTGGAGACCCAGTACTTC. Translating gives CASSDALAGGVETQYF.